One sample yielded the 27 T cell receptor beta chains listed below, sequenced in a study of T cells expressing NK-cell markers. Using the 5' RACE reads, TCRdb records one entry per CDR3 protein without DNA. The sample holds 500,000 to 700,000 distinct CDR3 sequences. The sequenced sample was blood T cells: a sorted CD56 or NKG2C T cell subset, CD4+ or CD8+ T cells, or bulk PBMC T cells (not recorded which). These receptors were collected from a man between 18 and 35 years old in good health.

V usage is TRBV27 and J usage is TRBJ1-2; TCRdb outputs TRBD1, but without DNA this stays unchecked. The CDR3 spans 12 residues. Germline V gives CDR1 MNHEY, CDR2 SMNVEV (reference sequence). The chain's CDR3 is CASSLGGGAYTF.

The J gene is TRBJ2-1, the V gene TRBV25-1; absent DNA, TCRdb's TRBD2 call cannot be checked. CDR3 length: 18 residues. Germline-derived CDR1 and CDR2 are MGHDK and SYGVNS. The CDR3 sequence: CASSDLSLLAGSYNEQFF. Full variable domain (rest looked up from reference TRBV25-1 and TRBJ2-1): EADIYQTPRYLVIGTGKKITLECSQTMGHDKMYWYQQDPGMELHLIHYSYGVNSTEKGDLSSESTVSRIRTEHFPLTLESARPSHTSQYLCASSDLSLLAGSYNEQFFGPGTRLTVL.

This chain uses TRBV27 with TRBJ2-3; there is no DNA to check the TCRdb D call of TRBD2. The CDR3 contains 14 residues. Germline V gene sequence: CDR1 MNHEY, CDR2 SMNVEV (reference sequence). CDR3 protein: CASSLIANTDTQYF.

The chain couples TRBV3-1 to TRBJ1-5; TCRdb gives TRBD1 as the D gene, but with no DNA this cannot be confirmed. In germline, CDR1 is LGHDT, CDR2 YNNKEL (reference sequence). The CDR3 is made up of 14 amino acids. The CDR3 spells CASSQRQGKQPQHF.

Here the CDR3 reads CSASGPDRDLAKNIQYF. J is TRBJ2-4 and V is TRBV29-1; TCRdb outputs TRBD1, but without DNA this stays unchecked. Germline V gene sequence: CDR1 SQVTM, CDR2 ANQGSEA. CDR3 length: 17 residues.

The chain has TRBV10-3 and TRBJ2-3; TCRdb gives TRBD2 as the D gene, but with no DNA this cannot be confirmed. CDR1 and CDR2 (germline): ENHRY, SYGVKD. CDR3 length equals 17 residues. CDR3 residues: CAISQRGLAGNTDTQYF.

The chain recombines TRBV12-3 or TRBV12-4 with TRBJ2-7; TCRdb selects TRBD1, and the lack of DNA leaves this call unchecked. CDR3 length: 14 amino acids. CDR3 in amino acids: CASRAPGQAGEQYF.

V and J are TRBV11-2 and TRBJ1-1; with no DNA, the TCRdb D assignment of TRBD1 cannot be verified. CDR1 is SGHAT, CDR2 FQNNGV, per germline. The CDR3 is 15 amino acids. The CDR3 reads CASSYTVGGDTEAFF.

The genes are TRBV29-1 and TRBJ2-1; without DNA, the TCRdb call of TRBD1 cannot be checked. The CDR3 loop spans 13 amino acids. CDR1 SQVTM and CDR2 ANQGSEA come from the germline V gene. The CDR3 region is CSAPGQYYNEQFF.

The chain carries TRBV20-1 and TRBJ2-1. Germline V gene data show CDR1 as DFQATT and CDR2 as SNEGSKA (reference sequence). The CDR3 has 15 residues. CDR3 sequence reads: CSASQTYNSYNEQFF.

The chain is built from TRBV18 and TRBJ2-3; there is no DNA to check the TCRdb D call of TRBD1. CDR1 is KGHSH, CDR2 LQKENI, per germline. CDR3 size: 15 residues. The CDR3 region is CASSPSQGSTDTQYF.

V gene TRBV6-5 combines with J gene TRBJ2-3; there is no DNA to check the TCRdb D call of TRBD1. The germline V gene has CDR1 MNHEY and CDR2 SVGAGI. This CDR3 comprises 16 residues. The CDR3 spells CASSPAGTGVSDTQYF.

The chain has TRBV12-5 and TRBJ2-7; as DNA is missing, the TRBD2 call by TCRdb cannot be tested. This CDR3 spans 13 amino acids. The V gene's germline CDR1 is LGHNT and CDR2 FRNRAP. CDR3 in amino acids: CASASGGVYEQYF. The full variable domain, rest sourced from reference TRBV12-5 and TRBJ2-7, is DARVTQTPRHKVTEMGQEVTMRCQPILGHNTVFWYRQTMMQGLELLAYFRNRAPLDDSGMPKDRFSAEMPDATLATLKIQPSEPRDSAVYFCASASGGVYEQYFGPGTRLTVT.

The V and J genes are TRBV3-1 and TRBJ2-5; TCRdb's D call, TRBD1, is unchecked because there is no DNA. Germline CDR1 LGHDT, CDR2 YNNKEL (reference sequence). CDR3 length equals 17 residues. CDR3 sequence: CASSQVGTGGKMETQYF.

The chain recombines TRBV5-1 with TRBJ2-1; the TCRdb D gene call, TRBD1, has no DNA to confirm it. The V gene's germline CDR1 is SGHRS and CDR2 YFSETQ. This CDR3 spans 15 amino acids. CDR3: CASSVKGTGVYEQFF.

V and J are TRBV29-1 and TRBJ2-3; the TCRdb D gene call, TRBD2, has no DNA to confirm it. CDR1 and CDR2 from the germline V gene are SQVTM and ANQGSEA. The CDR3 consists of 16 residues. CDR3: CSVGRASGRRTDTQYF.

J is TRBJ2-7 and V is TRBV29-1. Per germline, CDR1 SQVTM and CDR2 ANQGSEA. CDR3 size: 13 residues. The CDR3 loop reads CSVSLDSSYEQYF.

The chain employs TRBV6-1 and TRBJ1-5. Germline V gives CDR1 MNHNS, CDR2 SASEGT. The CDR3 is 14 residues long. CDR3 sequence reads: CASRNGALNQPQHF.

This chain links TRBV2 with TRBJ2-1; the D call from TCRdb, TRBD1, cannot be confirmed without DNA. There are 12 residues in the CDR3. Germline V lookup: CDR1 SNHLY, CDR2 FYNNEI. This CDR3 is CASNGGTEVQFF.

V is TRBV4-3 and J is TRBJ2-1. Per germline, CDR1 LGHNA and CDR2 YSLEER. The CDR3 is 16 amino acids. The CDR3 spells CASSQDVGRPYNEQFF.

J is TRBJ1-5 and V is TRBV7-9. CDR3 size: 14 residues. Per the germline V gene, CDR1 is SEHNR and CDR2 is FQNEAQ (reference sequence). The chain's CDR3 is CASSLEGWDQPQHF.

The gene calls are TRBV2 and TRBJ2-1; TCRdb designates TRBD2, a call that cannot be tested without DNA. There are 12 residues in the CDR3. CDR1 is SNHLY and CDR2 is FYNNEI in the germline V gene. The CDR3 is CASRREGDEQFF.

The V and J genes are TRBV5-1 and TRBJ2-7; without DNA, the TCRdb call of TRBD1 cannot be checked. This CDR3 contains 15 residues. Germline-derived CDR1 and CDR2 are SGHRS and YFSETQ. CDR3: CASSTPDRPSYEQYF.

The chain has TRBV30 and TRBJ1-5; the D call from TCRdb, TRBD1, cannot be confirmed without DNA. This CDR3 region has 15 residues. Germline V CDR1 and CDR2: GTSNPN, SVGIG (reference sequence). The CDR3 sequence: CAWSLRGSSYQPQHF.

The genes are TRBV29-1 and TRBJ2-2; the TCRdb D gene call, TRBD1, has no DNA to confirm it. CDR3 size: 14 residues. Germline CDR1 reads SQVTM; CDR2 reads ANQGSEA. The CDR3: CSVTRTGLPGELFF.

The J gene is TRBJ2-1, the V gene TRBV11-2. Germline lookup yields CDR1 SGHAT and CDR2 FQNNGV. The CDR3 runs to 12 residues. CDR3 residues: CASSLNEDEQFF.

The chain carries TRBV28 and TRBJ2-3. Germline V gives CDR1 MDHEN, CDR2 SYDVKM. This CDR3 contains 13 residues. The CDR3 spells CASSLGSGDTQYF.